The rows below give T cell receptor beta chains drawn from one sample of a study of T cell responses to AZD1222 COVID-19 vaccine. Only in-frame clones appear in the TCRdb table, and some are missing; sequencing was by immunoSEQ multiplex PCR. Of around 120,000 clones listed, 70% to 90% are singletons. The specimen was peripheral blood, collected on day 0 of AZD1222 vaccination. The receptor source for this set is an adult in good health. The CDR3 runs from the conserved cysteine through the conserved F or W. D genes are given only for firm matches. Not all rows give a size; the values are once, few, many and, for expanded clones, a class.

v_call	d_call	clone_size	j_call	cdr3_nt	cdr3_aa
TRBV7-9	-	once	TRBJ1-3	TGTGCCAGCAGCCCCCCGGACTTTTTCTACTCTGGAAACACCATATATTTT	CASSPPDFFYSGNTIYF
TRBV5-1	-	few	TRBJ1-2	TGCGCCAGCAGCTTGACACAGCCGCTTGATGGCTACACCTTC	CASSLTQPLDGYTF
TRBV11-2	TRBD1	-	TRBJ1-1	TGTGCCAGCAGCCGGGACAGGAACACTGAAGCTTTCTTT	CASSRDRNTEAFF
TRBV27	TRBD1	once	TRBJ1-2	TGTGCCACCGCGGACAGGGGGAACTATGGCTACACCTTC	CATADRGNYGYTF
TRBV4-1	TRBD1	-	TRBJ1-1	TGCGCCAGCAGCCTCACGGACAGGCGGAACACTGAAGCTTTCTTT	CASSLTDRRNTEAFF
TRBV2	-	-	TRBJ1-2	TGTGCCAGCAGTGAAGTCACAGGCGCAAACTATGGCTACACCTTC	CASSEVTGANYGYTF
TRBV29-1	-	-	TRBJ1-1	TGCAGCGTTGGCGGACGGCTGAACACTGAAGCTTTCTTT	CSVGGRLNTEAFF
TRBV6-2/TRBV6-3	-	once	TRBJ2-3	TGTGCCAGCAGCCCCGCGGGGGCCATAGATACGCAGTATTTT	CASSPAGAIDTQYF
TRBV27	-	-	TRBJ1-2	TGTGCCAGCAGCCTTACCGGGTTCGACAGGAACTATGGCTACACCTTC	CASSLTGFDRNYGYTF
TRBV3-1/TRBV3-2	TRBD1	-	TRBJ1-1	TGTGCCAGCAGCCCTAGGCTGGGGACAGGGACGAGAAGCACTGAAGCTTTCTTT	CASSPRLGTGTRSTEAFF
TRBV14	TRBD1	-	TRBJ1-2	TGTGCCAGCAGCCAAGCCCCATACAGGGGCTCTAACTATGGCTACACCTTC	CASSQAPYRGSNYGYTF
TRBV3-1/TRBV3-2	-	-	TRBJ1-2	TGTGCCAGCAGCCCACAGAACGAGGGAAACTATGGCTACACCTTC	CASSPQNEGNYGYTF
TRBV5-1	-	-	TRBJ2-2	TGCGCCAGCAGCCACGGGACCCTATCGAACACCGGGGAGCTGTTTTTT	CASSHGTLSNTGELFF
TRBV7-9	TRBD1	few	TRBJ1-5	TGTGCCAGCAGTTATGGCCCGGGACAGGGAGACACTCGCAATCAGCCCCAGCATTTT	CASSYGPGQGDTRNQPQHF
TRBV5-6	TRBD1	once	TRBJ2-1	TGTGCCAGCAGCCGTAGGACAGGGTCGGGAGAGCAGTTCTTC	CASSRRTGSGEQFF
TRBV5-1	-	-	TRBJ1-2	TGCGCCAGCGGGTCTGATACAAGGGACTATGGCTACACCTTC	CASGSDTRDYGYTF
TRBV6-5	-	-	TRBJ2-7	TGTGCCAGCCGCCTCGACTGGAAGGTCTACGAGCAGTACTTC	CASRLDWKVYEQYF
TRBV6-5	TRBD1	-	TRBJ2-2	TGTGCCAGCAGTTTAACAGGGGGCCTTTACACCGGGGAGCTGTTTTTT	CASSLTGGLYTGELFF
TRBV4-2	TRBD2	few	TRBJ2-5	TGTGCCAGCAGCCAAGTTGGGAGTAGCGGGGGCCCGGAGACCCAGTACTTC	CASSQVGSSGGPETQYF
TRBV19	TRBD2	once	TRBJ2-5	TGTGCCAGTAGTCCGCGGGGGGGCCAAGAGACCCAGTACTTC	CASSPRGGQETQYF
TRBV5-4	-	few	TRBJ2-3	TGTGCCAGCAAACCCAGCGGTAGCACAGATACGCAGTATTTT	CASKPSGSTDTQYF
TRBV12-3/TRBV12-4	-	-	TRBJ1-2	TGTGCCAGCAGTTTAAGTGGTGGCTACACCTTC	CASSLSGGYTF
TRBV7-2	-	-	TRBJ1-5	TGTGCCAGCAGCTTAGAAGGGCAGCTCAATCAGCCCCAGCATTTT	CASSLEGQLNQPQHF
TRBV5-1	TRBD1	once	TRBJ1-4	TGCGCCAGCAGCTTGGGCCGGACAGGAACTAATGAAAAACTGTTTTTT	CASSLGRTGTNEKLFF
TRBV12-3/TRBV12-4	-	-	TRBJ1-1	TGTGCTGTACTGCCGACAGCCAAAGCTTTCTTT	CAVLPTAKAFF
TRBV28	TRBD1	-	TRBJ1-2	TGTGCCAGCAGTGAGACAGGGACCGGCTACACCTTC	CASSETGTGYTF
TRBV4-1	TRBD1	-	TRBJ2-1	TGCGCCAGCAGCCAAAGGGGACAGAGCTCCTACAATGAGCAGTTCTTC	CASSQRGQSSYNEQFF
TRBV6-2/TRBV6-3	-	-	TRBJ1-2	TGTGCCAGCAACCCGACCGGGGGATACTATGGCTACACCTTC	CASNPTGGYYGYTF
TRBV7-8	-	-	TRBJ1-1	TGTGCCAGCAGCCTGCAGGAAAACACTGAAGCTTTCTTT	CASSLQENTEAFF
TRBV10-3	-	-	TRBJ1-1	TGTGCCATCAGTGAGCCCCAGAACACTGAAGCTTTCTTT	CAISEPQNTEAFF
TRBV4-2	-	-	TRBJ2-2	TGTGCCAGCAGCCTGGAAACCGGGGAGCTGTTTTTT	CASSLETGELFF
TRBV5-1	TRBD1	-	TRBJ1-1	TGCGCCAGCAGCCCTGGGACAGGGGGCACTGAAGCTTTCTTT	CASSPGTGGTEAFF
TRBV27	-	-	TRBJ2-5	TGTGCCAGCAGTTTTCAGGGGCGCGTAGGAGAGACCCAGTACTTC	CASSFQGRVGETQYF
TRBV11-2	-	-	TRBJ1-1	TGTGCCAGCAGACCTGAGAGGAACACTGAAGCTTTCTTT	CASRPERNTEAFF
TRBV9	-	-	TRBJ2-3	TGTGCCAGCAGCGCCACCCGTGTAGATACGCAGTATTTT	CASSATRVDTQYF
TRBV2	TRBD2	-	TRBJ2-3	TGTGCCAGCAGCCCACTAGCGGGGGCCACAGATACGCAGTATTTT	CASSPLAGATDTQYF
TRBV5-1	-	-	TRBJ1-3	TGCGCCAGCAGCTTCAACCAGGGCACCCTCTCTGGAAACACCATATATTTT	CASSFNQGTLSGNTIYF
TRBV5-1	TRBD1	-	TRBJ2-7	TGCGCCAGCAGCTTGGGGGGGACAGTCACCTACGAGCAGTACTTC	CASSLGGTVTYEQYF
TRBV19	-	once	TRBJ2-5	TGTGCCAGTAGTCTCGACAGGAGGAGATGGGAGACCCAGTACTTC	CASSLDRRRWETQYF
TRBV6-5	-	-	TRBJ2-5	TGTGCCAGCAAAAGAGGGATGATAGAGACCCAGTACTTC	CASKRGMIETQYF
TRBV5-4	-	-	TRBJ1-6	TGTGCCAGCAGCCGAGGGACGGCAAGCTCCTATAATTCACCCCTCCACTTT	CASSRGTASSYNSPLHF
TRBV19	-	-	TRBJ1-3	TGTGCCAGTAGTATTGAGGGGGGGGCCAGCTCTGGAAACACCATATATTTT	CASSIEGGASSGNTIYF
TRBV4-1	-	-	TRBJ1-2	TGCGCCAGCAGCCAAGATTCCGCCTCGGGAGTTAACTATGGCTACACCTTC	CASSQDSASGVNYGYTF
TRBV28	-	-	TRBJ1-5	TGTGCCAGCAGTTCGCCGGGACTCAATCAGCCCCAGCATTTT	CASSSPGLNQPQHF
TRBV2	-	-	TRBJ2-3	TGTGCCAGCAGTGAATGGCGAGCCTCTAGCACAGATACGCAGTATTTT	CASSEWRASSTDTQYF
TRBV7-8	TRBD1	-	TRBJ1-4	TGTGCCAGCAGCTTGGGGTCAGGGGGGAATGAAAAACTGTTTTTT	CASSLGSGGNEKLFF
TRBV7-3	-	-	TRBJ2-5	TGTGCCAGCAGCTCCTATGTTCGTGAGACCCAGTACTTC	CASSSYVRETQYF
TRBV2	-	-	TRBJ1-1	TGTGCCAGCAGACGGGACTGGAACACTGAAGCTTTCTTT	CASRRDWNTEAFF